Sequencing of this T cell receptor (beta chain) was carried out in a study of CD8 T cells in ankylosing spondylitis. This CDR3 comprises 13 residues. V lost 3 bases and J 6 bases, leaving 8 bases between the germline ends. From the 5' RACE reads, TCRdb called clonotypes with MiXCR, one entry per CDR3 protein. The sample lists around 150,000 distinct CDR3 sequences, around 18% seen once, with approximately 8% in the top ten. This clonotype was found many times. The rearrangement joins TRBV12-3 or TRBV12-4 to TRBJ2-2; D gene uncertain. The sequenced material came from blood, either unsorted or a sorted T cell fraction (not recorded which). This clonotype originated in a male donor with ankylosing spondylitis or in good health (not recorded which). The CDR3 sequence: CASSLHESGELFF. The CDR3 DNA is TGTGCCAGCAGTTTGCACGAGTCCGGGGAGCTGTTTTTT.